Reported below is one TCR beta chain. These data belong to a study of identical twins. Germline V gives CDR1 SGHKS, CDR2 YYEKEE (reference sequence). This CDR3 region has 14 residues. TCRdb processed the 5' RACE reads anew with MiXCR; each CDR3 protein has one entry. The sample lists 1.5 million to 2 million distinct CDR3 sequences, about 32% occurring once. This sequence was found in a newborn girl in good health. Sequenced material: cord blood. This chain connects TRBV5-5 to TRBJ2-1; D not resolved. The J call may be wrong; the DNA end is better matched by TRBJ2-7. CDR3 coding DNA: TGTGCCAGCAGCTTGGTGCTCCTTTCCCATGAGCAGTACTTC. Residues: CASSLVLLSHEQYF.